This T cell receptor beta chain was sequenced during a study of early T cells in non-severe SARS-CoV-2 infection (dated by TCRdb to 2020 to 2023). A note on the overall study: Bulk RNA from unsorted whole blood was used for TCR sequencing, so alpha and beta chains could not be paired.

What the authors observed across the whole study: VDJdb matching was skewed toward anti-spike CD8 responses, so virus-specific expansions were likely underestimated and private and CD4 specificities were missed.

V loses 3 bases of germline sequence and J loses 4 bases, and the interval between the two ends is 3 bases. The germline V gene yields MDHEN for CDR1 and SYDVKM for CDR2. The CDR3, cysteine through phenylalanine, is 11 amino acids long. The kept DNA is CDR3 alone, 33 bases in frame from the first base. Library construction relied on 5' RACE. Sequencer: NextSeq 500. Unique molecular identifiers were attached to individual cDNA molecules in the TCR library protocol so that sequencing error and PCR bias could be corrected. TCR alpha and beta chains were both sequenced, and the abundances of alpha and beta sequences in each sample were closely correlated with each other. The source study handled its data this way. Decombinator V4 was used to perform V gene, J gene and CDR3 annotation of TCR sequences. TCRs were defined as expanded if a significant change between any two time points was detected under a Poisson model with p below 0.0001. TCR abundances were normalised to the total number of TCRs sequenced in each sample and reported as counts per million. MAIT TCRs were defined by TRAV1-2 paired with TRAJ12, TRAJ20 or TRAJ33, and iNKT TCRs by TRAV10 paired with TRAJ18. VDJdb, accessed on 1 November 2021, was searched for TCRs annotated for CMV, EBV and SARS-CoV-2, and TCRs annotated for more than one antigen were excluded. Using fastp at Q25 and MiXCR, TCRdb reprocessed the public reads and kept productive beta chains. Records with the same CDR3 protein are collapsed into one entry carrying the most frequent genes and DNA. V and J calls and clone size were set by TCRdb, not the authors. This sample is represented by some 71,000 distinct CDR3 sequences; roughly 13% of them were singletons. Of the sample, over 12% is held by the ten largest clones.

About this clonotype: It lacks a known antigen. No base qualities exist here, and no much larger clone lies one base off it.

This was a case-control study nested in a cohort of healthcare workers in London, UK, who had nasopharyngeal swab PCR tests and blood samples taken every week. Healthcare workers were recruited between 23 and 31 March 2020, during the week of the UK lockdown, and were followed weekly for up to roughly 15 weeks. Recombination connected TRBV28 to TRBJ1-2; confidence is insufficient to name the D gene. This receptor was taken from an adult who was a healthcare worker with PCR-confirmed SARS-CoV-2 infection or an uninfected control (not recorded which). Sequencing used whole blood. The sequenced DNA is TGTGCCAGCAGTTTTCTCTATGGCTACACCTTC. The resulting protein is CASSFLYGYTF.